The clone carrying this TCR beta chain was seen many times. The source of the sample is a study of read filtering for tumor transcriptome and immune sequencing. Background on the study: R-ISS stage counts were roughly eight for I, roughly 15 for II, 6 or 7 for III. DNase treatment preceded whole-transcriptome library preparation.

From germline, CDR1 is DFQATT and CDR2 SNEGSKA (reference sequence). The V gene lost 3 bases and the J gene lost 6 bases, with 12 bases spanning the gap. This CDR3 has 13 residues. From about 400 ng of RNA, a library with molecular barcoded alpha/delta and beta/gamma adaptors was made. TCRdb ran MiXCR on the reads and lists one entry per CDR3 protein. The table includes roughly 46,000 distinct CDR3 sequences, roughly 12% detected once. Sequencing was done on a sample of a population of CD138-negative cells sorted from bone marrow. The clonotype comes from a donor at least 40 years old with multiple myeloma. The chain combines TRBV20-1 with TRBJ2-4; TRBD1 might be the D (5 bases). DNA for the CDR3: TGCAGTGCTAGGACAGTTTCAGGAAACATTCAGTACTTC. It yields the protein CSARTVSGNIQYF.